Each of the 18 T cell receptor delta chains below was sequenced from the same sample in a study of gamma-delta T cells after stem cell transplantation. TCRdb reanalyzed the RT-PCR reads using CATT. The profile shows thousands of delta-chain clones, 3.8% of them singletons. The sample was gamma-delta T cells. The receptors originated from a human donor. It is not recorded whose cells these are; they may come from a transplant donor.

Note on this clone: The protein given by TCRdb reflects a much larger clone and differs at residue 5 from this DNA's translation, likely from a read error; the protein shown is the DNA's translation. The chain joins TRDV2 to TRDJ1; tentatively, D is TRDD2 (5 bases). CDR3 size: 17 residues. The V gene lost 3 bases and the J gene lost 0 bases, with 19 bases spanning the gap. The germline V gene has CDR1 GEAIGNYY and CDR2 EKD. Here the CDR3 reads CACDAVWSSSYTDKLIF. Here the CDR3 DNA reads TGTGCCTGTGACGCCGTCTGGAGTTCCTCGTACACCGATAAACTCATCTTT.

By share of the sample, this clone is medium-sized (0.01 to 0.1%). This chain connects TRDV2 to TRDJ1, with 7 bases matching TRDD2. This CDR3 comprises 23 residues. With V trimmed by 2 bases and J by 1 base, 30 bases remained unmatched. CDR1 and CDR2 from the germline V gene are GEAIGNYY and EKD. The CDR3 DNA sequence: TGTGCCTGTGACATGCTCTTCCTAAATGCCTCTAGACTAGCGGATAAACCCACCGATAAACTCATCTTT. Protein sequence: CACDMLFLNASRLADKPTDKLIF.

Turning to this clone: TCRdb attributes to this sequence the protein of a much larger clone, which differs from the DNA translation at residue 8; a read error is likely, and the protein displayed is translated from the DNA. The CDR3 loop is CALGEDDRDRLGDRCTDKLIF. DNA for the CDR3: TGTGCTCTTGGGGAAGACGATCGGGACCGACTGGGGGATAGGTGCACCGATAAACTCATCTTT. V is TRDV1 and J is TRDJ1; the match to TRDD3 covers 11 bases. This CDR3 comprises 21 residues. With 2 bases clipped from V and 1 base from J, the junction kept 18 bases outside the gene matches. The germline CDR1 and CDR2 sequences are TSWWSYY and QGS.

This clone showed up just a few times. A far larger clone is a single base away, which makes a read error likely. The same CDR3 arises from other DNA sequences in this sample as well. The chain carries TRDV2 and TRDJ1; D call uncertain. CDR1 is GEAIGNYY, CDR2 EKD, per germline. The CDR3 contains 17 residues. V dropped 0 bases and J dropped 0 bases, with 16 bases sitting between them. The CDR3 protein is CACDTVGRRGNTDKLIF. The CDR3 DNA reads TGTGCCTGTGACACCGTAGGGAGAAGGGGTAACACCGATAAACTCATCTTT.

Points on this clone: TCRdb shows a much larger clone's protein in place of this DNA's translation, and the two differ at residue 10, likely through a read error; the protein shown is translated from the DNA. This rearrangement joins TRDV2 to TRDJ1; 11 bases line up with TRDD3. The V and J ends lost 3 bases and 1 base, in that order; junction bases with no gene match: 12. Per germline, CDR1 GEAIGNYY and CDR2 EKD. The CDR3 runs to 18 residues. CDR3 sequence reads: CACDSVLGDKRVTDKLIF. In DNA form, the CDR3 reads TGTGCCTGTGACTCTGTACTGGGGGATAAGAGGGTCACCGATAAACTCATCTTT.

This clone was picked up a small number of times. The protein recorded in TCRdb matches a much larger clone and deviates from this DNA's translation at residue 6, suggesting a read error; the protein here is obtained by translating the DNA. The chain links TRDV2 to TRDJ1, with D unclear. V was trimmed by 1 base and J by 2 bases, leaving 19 bases between them. The germline CDR1 and CDR2 sequences are GEAIGNYY and EKD. This CDR3 has 17 residues. The CDR3, as DNA: TGTGCCTGTGACACTCCGGGACATACCCGACGGACCGATAAACTCATCTTT. This translates into CACDTPGHTRRTDKLIF.

Relative to its sample, this clone is medium-sized (0.01 to 0.1%). The same CDR3 also results from other DNA sequences found in this sample. The chain combines TRDV2 with TRDJ1, with TRDD3 identical over 10 bases. V was pared by 6 bases and J by 3 bases, with 15 bases of the junction left unmatched. Germline V lookup: CDR1 GEAIGNYY, CDR2 EKD. The CDR3 runs to 17 residues. The CDR3 DNA sequence: TGTGCCTGTTCCCCACTGGGGGATGCGGGGGGATCCGATAAACTCATCTTT. As protein: CACSPLGDAGGSDKLIF.

This clone was recorded a few times. This may stem from a read error, because a much larger clone lies one nucleotide away. The same CDR3 arises from other DNA sequences in this sample as well. The chain combines TRDV2 with TRDJ1; TRDD3 aligns across 8 bases. The CDR3 totals 15 residues. Germline V gene sequence: CDR1 GEAIGNYY, CDR2 EKD. The CDR3 protein is CACDSLGASTDKLIF. CDR3 DNA: TGCGCCTGTGACTCACTGGGGGCCTCCACCGATAAACTCATCTTT.

To note about this clone: A far larger clone differs by one base, so this is likely a read error. The CDR3 loop reads CALGDLRPVWFDTPDYTDKLIF. CDR3 nucleotide sequence: TGTGCTCTTGGGGACTTACGGCCGGTTTGGTTTGACACTCCCGACTACACCGATAAACTCATCTTT. The rearrangement joins TRDV1 to TRDJ1; D is undetermined. The CDR3 is 22 amino acids. V lost 3 bases, J lost 0 bases, and 32 bases lay in between. The germline CDR1 and CDR2 sequences are TSWWSYY and QGS.

A word on this clone: With a much larger clone just one base away, this may be a read error. This sequence joins TRDV2 and TRDJ3, with TRDD3 matching over 11 bases. This CDR3 contains 20 residues. Germline trimming cut 7 bases from V and 0 bases from J; bases unmatched to any gene: 13. In germline, CDR1 is GEAIGNYY, CDR2 EKD. The CDR3 spells CACATLGDTQSSWDTRQMFF. For the CDR3, the DNA is TGTGCCTGCGCCACGCTGGGGGATACCCAAAGCTCCTGGGACACCCGACAGATGTTTTTC.

This clone ranks as large (0.1 to 1%). The chain has TRDV2 and TRDJ3; D is perhaps TRDD3 (6 bases). Per germline, CDR1 GEAIGNYY and CDR2 EKD. The germline V and J ends were trimmed by 0 bases and 0 bases, with 11 bases remaining between them. This CDR3 contains 18 residues. CDR3 DNA sequence: TGTGCCTGTGACACCGTTCGGGGGAGCTCCTGGGACACCCGACAGATGTTTTTC. Its translation is CACDTVRGSSWDTRQMFF.

This clone is medium-sized in the sample. The chain couples TRDV2 to TRDJ1, with TRDD3 matching over 12 bases. V shed 0 bases, J shed 3 bases, and the junction held 10 bases outside the gene matches. Germline-derived CDR1 and CDR2 are GEAIGNYY and EKD. The CDR3 is 18 residues long. The CDR3 coding sequence is TGTGCCTGTGACACCATACTGGGGGATACCCCCAACGCCGATAAACTCATCTTT. It encodes CACDTILGDTPNADKLIF.

For this clone: TCRdb pairs this DNA with a much larger clone's protein that differs at residue 10, likely a read error; the protein shown was translated from the DNA. The chain carries TRDV2 and TRDJ3; TRDD3 matches 9 bases. Germline CDR1 GEAIGNYY, CDR2 EKD. V trimming: 1 base; J trimming: 3 bases; junction bases outside the gene matches: 6. The CDR3 contains 18 residues. The CDR3 DNA sequence: TGTGCCTGTGACACTCTTACTGGGGGAAACTGGGACACCCGACAGATGTTTTTC. Translation: CACDTLTGGNWDTRQMFF.

This clone was counted between two and nine times. A read error likely explains why the TCRdb protein, taken from a much larger clone, differs from this DNA's translation at residue 8; the protein shown is translated from the DNA. CDR3 loop: CALGELEPRVYTDKLIF. The CDR3 region has the DNA TGTGCTCTTGGGGAACTAGAGCCGAGGGTGTACACCGATAAACTCATCTTT. V gene TRDV1 combines with J gene TRDJ1; no reliable D call. Germline assignment: CDR1 TSWWSYY and CDR2 QGS. V lost 0 bases, J lost 0 bases, and 14 bases lay in between. CDR3 size: 17 residues.

This clone was seen more than once but under ten times. The protein in TCRdb stems from a much larger clone and differs at residue 9 from this DNA's translation, likely a read error; here the protein is translated from the DNA. The chain combines TRDV2 with TRDJ1; D gene ambiguous. Germline loops: CDR1 GEAIGNYY, CDR2 EKD. V shed 3 bases and J shed 5 bases, with 15 bases lying between them. The CDR3 extends over 14 amino acids. In nucleotides, the CDR3 is TGTGCCTGTGACTCTCTTCTCGGGAGGGATAAACTCATCTTT. Its translation is CACDSLLGRDKLIF.

Relative to its sample, this clone is medium-sized. A junction boundary mismatches the germline segment, possibly from a read error. Different DNA sequences within this sample yield the same CDR3. For the CDR3, the DNA is TGTGCCTGTGACACCCTTCATCGTACTGGGGGCCCCTACACCGATAAACTTATCTTT. Encoded protein: CACDTLHRTGGPYTDKLIF. The chain recombines TRDV2 with TRDJ1, with 8 bases matching TRDD3. Germline-derived CDR1 and CDR2 are GEAIGNYY and EKD. The CDR3 is 19 residues long.

This clone is labeled large (0.1 to 1%). V gene TRDV2 combines with J gene TRDJ1; 8 bases map to TRDD3. V gave up 4 bases and J gave up 3 bases; unmatched junction bases: 12. From germline, CDR1 is GEAIGNYY and CDR2 EKD. The CDR3 covers 16 residues. The CDR3 coding sequence is TGTGCCTGTGATCCACTGGGGGGTACTGTTGCCGATAAACTCATCTTT. Its translation: CACDPLGGTVADKLIF.

By share of the sample, this clone is medium-sized (0.01 to 0.1%). Other nucleotide sequences from this sample produce the same CDR3. The chain has TRDV2 and TRDJ1, with 7 bases that match TRDD3. The J segment lost 0 bases and the V segment lost 0 bases, leaving 6 bases of the junction unmatched. This CDR3 has 16 amino acids. The germline V gene encodes CDR1 GEAIGNYY and CDR2 EKD. CDR3 loop: CACDTPWGGYTDKLIF. The DNA of the CDR3 is TGTGCCTGTGACACCCCCTGGGGGGGATACACCGATAAACTCATCTTT.